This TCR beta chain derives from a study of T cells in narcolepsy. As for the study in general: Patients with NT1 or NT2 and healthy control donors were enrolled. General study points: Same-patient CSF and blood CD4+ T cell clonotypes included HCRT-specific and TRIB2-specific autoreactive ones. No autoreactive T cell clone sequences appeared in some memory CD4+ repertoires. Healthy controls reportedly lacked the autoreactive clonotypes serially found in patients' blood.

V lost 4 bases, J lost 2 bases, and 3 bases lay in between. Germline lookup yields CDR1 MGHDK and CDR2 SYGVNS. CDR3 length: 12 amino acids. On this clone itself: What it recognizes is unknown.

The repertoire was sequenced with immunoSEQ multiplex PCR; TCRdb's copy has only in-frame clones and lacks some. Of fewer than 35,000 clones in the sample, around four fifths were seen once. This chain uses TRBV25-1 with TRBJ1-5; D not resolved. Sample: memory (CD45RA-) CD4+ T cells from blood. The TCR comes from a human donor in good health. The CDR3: CASSVGNQPQHF. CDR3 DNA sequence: TGTGCCAGCAGTGTTGGCAATCAGCCCCAGCATTTT.